This is a list of T cell receptor beta chains from one sample in a study of blood T cell repertoires in COVID-19. Measured with immunoSEQ multiplex PCR; TCRdb has only the in-frame clones, and not every one. The profile shows 75,000 to 80,000 clones, around 89% of them singletons. Material for sequencing was peripheral blood. The receptor set was obtained from a human donor in a cohort sampled during active COVID-19. Each CDR3 is given without its conserved first and last residue.

TRBJ2-7 15 TRBV7-9 ASSPSRAGTRPYEQY
TRBJ1-1 13 TRBV19 ASNGQGGLNTEAF
TRBJ2-3 13 TRBV9 ASSVVWGGTDTQY
TRBJ2-7 12 TRBV5-6 ASSLIAIPYEQY
TRBJ2-1 12 TRBV9 ASSLAGGPYEQF
TRBJ2-7 12 TRBV6-5 ASSYSGGRYEQY
TRBJ1-6 14 TRBV3-1/TRBV3-2 ASSQNPGQGNSPLH
TRBJ1-2 12 TRBV7-8 ASSLAKGADGYT
TRBJ1-2 13 TRBV6-1 ASSEQHWASYGYT
TRBJ1-5 15 TRBV7-9 ASSSGTGDSYNQPQH
TRBJ1-2 12 TRBV5-4 ASSQAGQGYGYT
TRBJ2-1 11 TRBV28 ASRLQGDNEQF
TRBJ1-2 11 TRBV6-5 ASRVRGGDGYT
TRBJ1-4 13 TRBV19 ASSTGGGGGEKLF
TRBJ1-2 17 TRBV7-6 ASSLLPDRGAHRNYGYT
TRBJ2-1 10 TRBV3-1/TRBV3-2 ASSQAGDEQF
TRBJ1-4 12 TRBV6-5 ASRLLGVNEKLF
TRBJ2-1 12 TRBV7-9 ASSRQGAYNEQF
TRBJ1-2 12 TRBV5-5 ASRDTSGYYGYT
TRBJ2-1 15 TRBV4-1 ASSQRVLAGSYNEQF
TRBJ1-3 10 TRBV12-3/TRBV12-4 ASSLPGDTIY
TRBJ1-5 13 TRBV28 ASSIKQGGNQPQH
TRBJ1-1 12 TRBV27 ASRPGQGGTEAF
TRBJ1-5 15 TRBV20-1 SASRTGSLGSNQPQH
TRBJ1-5 12 TRBV20-1 SASPGQGDQPQH
TRBJ2-3 15 TRBV11-2 ASSLDAGLAVTDTQY
TRBJ1-1 14 TRBV19 ASSIGGHPMNTEAF
TRBJ2-3 12 TRBV7-7 ASSRTSGGDTQY
TRBJ2-7 15 TRBV7-9 ASSGEGRDTYSYEQY
TRBJ2-3 14 TRBV5-5 ASSEIQRSRKDTQY
TRBJ2-1 10 TRBV4-1 ASSPQSNEQF